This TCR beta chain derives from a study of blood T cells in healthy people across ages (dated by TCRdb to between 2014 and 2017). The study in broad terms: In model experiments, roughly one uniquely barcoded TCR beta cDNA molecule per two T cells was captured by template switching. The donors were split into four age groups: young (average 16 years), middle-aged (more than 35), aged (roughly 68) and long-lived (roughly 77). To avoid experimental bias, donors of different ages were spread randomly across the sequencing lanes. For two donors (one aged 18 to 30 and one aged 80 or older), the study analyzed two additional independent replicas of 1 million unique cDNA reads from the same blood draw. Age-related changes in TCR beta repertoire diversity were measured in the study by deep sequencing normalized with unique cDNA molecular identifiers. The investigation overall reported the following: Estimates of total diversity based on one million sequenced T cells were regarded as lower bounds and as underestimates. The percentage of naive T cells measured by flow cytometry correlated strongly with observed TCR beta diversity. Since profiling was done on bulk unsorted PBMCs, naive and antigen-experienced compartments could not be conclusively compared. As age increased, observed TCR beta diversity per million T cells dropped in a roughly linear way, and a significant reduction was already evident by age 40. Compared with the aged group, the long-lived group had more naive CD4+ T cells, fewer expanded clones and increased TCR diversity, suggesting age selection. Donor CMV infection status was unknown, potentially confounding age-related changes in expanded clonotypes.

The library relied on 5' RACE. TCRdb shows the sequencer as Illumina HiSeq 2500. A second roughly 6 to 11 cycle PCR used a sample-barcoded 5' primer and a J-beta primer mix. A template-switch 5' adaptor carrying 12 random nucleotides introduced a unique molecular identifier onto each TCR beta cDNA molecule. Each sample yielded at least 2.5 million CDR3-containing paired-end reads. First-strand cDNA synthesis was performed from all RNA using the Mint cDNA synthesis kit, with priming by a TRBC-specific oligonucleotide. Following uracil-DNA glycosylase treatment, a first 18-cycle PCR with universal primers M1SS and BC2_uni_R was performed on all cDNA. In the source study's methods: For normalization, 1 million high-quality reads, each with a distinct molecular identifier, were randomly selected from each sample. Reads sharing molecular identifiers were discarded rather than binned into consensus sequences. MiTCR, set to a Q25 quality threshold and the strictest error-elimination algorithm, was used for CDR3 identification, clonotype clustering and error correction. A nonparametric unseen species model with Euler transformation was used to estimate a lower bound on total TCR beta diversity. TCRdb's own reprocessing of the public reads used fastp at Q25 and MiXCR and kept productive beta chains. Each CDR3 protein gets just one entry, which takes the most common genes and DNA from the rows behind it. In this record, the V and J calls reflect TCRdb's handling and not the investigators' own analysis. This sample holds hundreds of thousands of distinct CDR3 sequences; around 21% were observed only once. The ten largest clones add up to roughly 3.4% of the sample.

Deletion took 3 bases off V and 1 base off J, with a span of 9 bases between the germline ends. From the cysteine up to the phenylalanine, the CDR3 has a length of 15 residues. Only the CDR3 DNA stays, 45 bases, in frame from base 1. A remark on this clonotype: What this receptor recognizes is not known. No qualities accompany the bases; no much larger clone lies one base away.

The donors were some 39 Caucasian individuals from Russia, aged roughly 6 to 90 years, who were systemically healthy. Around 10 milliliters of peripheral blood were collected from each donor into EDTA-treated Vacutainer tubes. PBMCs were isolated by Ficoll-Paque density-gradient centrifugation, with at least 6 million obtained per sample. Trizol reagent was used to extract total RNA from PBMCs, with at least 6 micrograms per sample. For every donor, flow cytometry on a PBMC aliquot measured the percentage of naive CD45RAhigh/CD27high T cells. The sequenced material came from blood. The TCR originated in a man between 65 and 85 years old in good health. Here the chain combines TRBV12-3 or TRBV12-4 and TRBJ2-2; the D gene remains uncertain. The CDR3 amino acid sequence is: CASSLGSRNTGELFF. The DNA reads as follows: TGTGCCAGCAGTTTGGGCAGCAGGAACACCGGGGAGCTGTTTTTT.